The present entry profiles one TCR beta chain with its context. Its matching antigen is unknown. This sample is part of a study of blood T cells in healthy people across ages. Study results and caveats: Per million T cells, TCR beta diversity dropped roughly linearly as age increased. PBMCs were not sorted, which prevented a conclusive comparison of naive versus antigen-experienced cells.

V was clipped by 5 bases and J by 12 bases; unmatched bases: 7. Looked up from germline, CDR1 is SGHRS and CDR2 is YFSETQ. CDR3 length equals 12 residues. Then a second PCR, running about 6 to 12 cycles, was carried out with a sample-barcoded 5' primer and a J-beta primer mix. In TCRdb, the 5' RACE reads were re-called with MiXCR into one record per CDR3 protein. The sample lists around 580,000 distinct CDR3 sequences, around half seen once, with approximately 25% in the top ten. The chain uses TRBV5-1 and TRBJ2-1; 8 nucleotides match TRBD2. Sequenced: blood. This sequence originates from a man older than 75 in good health. Written as DNA, the CDR3 is TGCGCCAGCAGTCCCGGGGGGGAGGCGCAGTTCTTC. It yields the protein CASSPGGEAQFF.